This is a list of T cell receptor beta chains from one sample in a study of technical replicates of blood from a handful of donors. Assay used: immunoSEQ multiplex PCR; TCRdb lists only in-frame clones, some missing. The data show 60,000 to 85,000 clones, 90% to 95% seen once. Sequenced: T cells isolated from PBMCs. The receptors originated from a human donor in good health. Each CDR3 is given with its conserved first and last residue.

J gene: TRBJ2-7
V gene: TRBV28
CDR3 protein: CATNGQGSGYEQYF

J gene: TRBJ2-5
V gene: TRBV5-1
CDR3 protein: CASSSEGPQETQYF

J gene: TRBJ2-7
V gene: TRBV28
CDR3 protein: CASTSGGSSDEQYF

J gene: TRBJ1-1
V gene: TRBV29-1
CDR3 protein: CSVRTGDHTEAFF

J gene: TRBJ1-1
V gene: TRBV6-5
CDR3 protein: CASSYSIRESEAFF

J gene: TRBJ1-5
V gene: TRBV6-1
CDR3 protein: CASDSGYFSNQPQHF

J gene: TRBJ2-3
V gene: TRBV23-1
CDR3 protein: CASRKRQGGVRDTQYF

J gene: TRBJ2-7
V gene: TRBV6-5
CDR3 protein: CASSYRKQGLAYEQYF

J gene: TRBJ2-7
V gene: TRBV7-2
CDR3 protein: CASSLGGGYEQYF

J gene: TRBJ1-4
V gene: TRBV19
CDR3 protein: CASSDEADEKLFF

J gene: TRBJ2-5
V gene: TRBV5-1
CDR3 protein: CASSSGLAGGPRETQYF

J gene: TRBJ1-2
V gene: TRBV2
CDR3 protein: CASSRNRVGNYGYTF

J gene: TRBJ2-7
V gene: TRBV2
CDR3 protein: CASSETGGGLEQYF

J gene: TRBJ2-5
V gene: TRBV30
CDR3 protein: CAWSTGEETQYF

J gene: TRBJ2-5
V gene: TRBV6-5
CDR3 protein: CASSLVGLALETQYF

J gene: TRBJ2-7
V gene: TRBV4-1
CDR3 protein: CASSPGLAGAYEQYF

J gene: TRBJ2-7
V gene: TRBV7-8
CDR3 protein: CASSSFVSSGEQYF

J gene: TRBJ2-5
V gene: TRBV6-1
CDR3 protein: CASSEYGLTQYF

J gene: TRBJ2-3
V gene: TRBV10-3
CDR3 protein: CAIKTLAGTDTQYF

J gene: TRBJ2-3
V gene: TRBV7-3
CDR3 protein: CASSYTQFTDTQYF

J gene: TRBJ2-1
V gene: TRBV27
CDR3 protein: CASSPQGGWNEQFF

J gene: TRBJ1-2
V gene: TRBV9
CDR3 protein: CASSVAGTGGGYTF

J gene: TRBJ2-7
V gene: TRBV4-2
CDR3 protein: CASSQDRLASFYEQYF

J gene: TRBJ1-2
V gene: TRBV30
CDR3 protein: CAWSRRGYGYTF

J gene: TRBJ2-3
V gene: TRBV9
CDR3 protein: CAGMAGDSTDTQYF

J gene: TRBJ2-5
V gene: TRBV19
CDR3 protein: CASKERGGRSETQYF

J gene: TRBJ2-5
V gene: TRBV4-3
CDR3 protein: CASSLDSLQETQYF

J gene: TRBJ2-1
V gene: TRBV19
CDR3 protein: CASLQVDRDNEQFF

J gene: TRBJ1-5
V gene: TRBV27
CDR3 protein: CASSLQGTNQPQHF

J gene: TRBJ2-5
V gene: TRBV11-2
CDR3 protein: CASSFSQGGSETQYF

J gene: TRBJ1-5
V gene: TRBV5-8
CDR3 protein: CASSNLDRGYSNQPQHF

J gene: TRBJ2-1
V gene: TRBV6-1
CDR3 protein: CATGTVPFDEQFF

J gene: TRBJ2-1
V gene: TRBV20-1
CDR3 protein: CRHADEQFF

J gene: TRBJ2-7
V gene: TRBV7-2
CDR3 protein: CASSLAAGFAYEQYF

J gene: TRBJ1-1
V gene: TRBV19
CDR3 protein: CASSITQGITEAFF

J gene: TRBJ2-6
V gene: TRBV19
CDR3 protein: CASSEQGYSGANVLTF

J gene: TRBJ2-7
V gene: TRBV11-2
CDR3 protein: CASSPGTSVYEQYF

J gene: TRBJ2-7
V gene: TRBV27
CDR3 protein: CASSPGLAGELAYEQYF

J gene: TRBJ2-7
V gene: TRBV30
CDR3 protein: CAWSSGGYEQYF

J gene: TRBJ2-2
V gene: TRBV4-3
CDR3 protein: CASSHLAGPALKANTGELFF

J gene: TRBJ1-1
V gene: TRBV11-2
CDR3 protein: CASSLQFQGRGLDTEAFF

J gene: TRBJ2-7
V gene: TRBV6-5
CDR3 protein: CASSYGQGIPYEQYF

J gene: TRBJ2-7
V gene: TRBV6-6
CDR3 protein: CASTLTSVPYEQYF

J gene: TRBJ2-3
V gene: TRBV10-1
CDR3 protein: CASSRASGITDTQYF

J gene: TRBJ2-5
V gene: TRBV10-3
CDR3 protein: CAISGSRGQETQYF

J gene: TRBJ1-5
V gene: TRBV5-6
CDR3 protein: CASTNWGLSNQPQHF

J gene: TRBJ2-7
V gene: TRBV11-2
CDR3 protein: CASSLWEGGPYEQYF

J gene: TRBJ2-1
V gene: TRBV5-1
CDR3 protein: CASSFRNEQFF

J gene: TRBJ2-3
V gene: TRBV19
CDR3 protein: CASSTGTDLTDTQYF

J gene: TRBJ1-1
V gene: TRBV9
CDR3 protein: CASSGGQGVWVNTEAFF

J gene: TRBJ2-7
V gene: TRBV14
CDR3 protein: CASSWRIDFVRQGSYEQYF

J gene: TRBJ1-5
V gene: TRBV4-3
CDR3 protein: CASSQVVCRAVQPQHF

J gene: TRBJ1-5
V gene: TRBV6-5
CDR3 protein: CASSLNGGNQPQHF

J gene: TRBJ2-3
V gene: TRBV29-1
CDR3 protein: CSADFGDSTDTQYF

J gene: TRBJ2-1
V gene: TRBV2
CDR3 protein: CASRVNPGQGDNEQFF

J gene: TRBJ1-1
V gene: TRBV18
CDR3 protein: CASSRTGPENTEAFF

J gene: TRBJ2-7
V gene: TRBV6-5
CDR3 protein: CASSYSVGGEQYF

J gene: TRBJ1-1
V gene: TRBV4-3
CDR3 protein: CASSQEVHSSNTEAFF

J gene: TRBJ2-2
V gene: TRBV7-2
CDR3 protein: CASSPPQRTGELFF